The rows below give T cell receptor beta chains drawn from one sample of a study of response to subunit inactivated influenza vaccine. TCRdb reprocessed the RT-PCR reads via MiXCR and lists one record per CDR3 protein. The sample lists fewer than 700,000 distinct CDR3 sequences, roughly 13% occurring once. Specimen: PBMCs from blood, collected around seven weeks after vaccination. These receptors were obtained from a man in his fifties who received an inactivated influenza vaccine. Both conserved end residues are part of each CDR3. The order of the fields is J gene, V gene, D gene, clone size, CDR3 length, CDR3 protein, CDR3 DNA. The D gene is left open where the match is weak. Some rows have no size entry. The others give once, few or many, or a class for an expanded clone.

>TRBJ2-5|TRBV4-1|TRBD1|few|22
CASSQDLPQVSWGGTGQETQYF
TGCGCCAGCAGCCAAGACCTACCACAAGTTTCCTGGGGCGGGACAGGTCAAGAGACCCAGTACTTC
>TRBJ1-2|TRBV28|NA|many|13
CASSLRPSYGYTF
TGTGCCAGCAGCCTTAGGCCGTCCTATGGCTACACCTTC
>TRBJ2-3|TRBV29-1|NA|NA|15
CSVEKNQGTTDTQYF
TGCAGCGTCGAAAAAAATCAGGGTACCACAGATACGCAGTATTTT
>TRBJ2-3|TRBV5-1|TRBD2|few|14
CASSWTSDTDTQYF
TGCGCCAGCAGCTGGACTAGCGACACAGATACGCAGTATTTT
>TRBJ2-7|TRBV25-1|TRBD1|few|16
CASSDKRQGQPYEQYF
TGTGCCAGCAGTGATAAAAGACAGGGCCAACCGTACGAGCAGTACTTC
>TRBJ2-1|TRBV28|NA|NA|13
CASSPPDIYEQFF
TGTGCCAGCAGTCCCCCGGACATTTATGAGCAGTTCTTC
>TRBJ2-1|TRBV12-3/TRBV12-4|NA|few|15
CASTISLAGYNEQFF
TGTGCCAGCACTATTTCTTTGGCCGGGTACAATGAGCAGTTCTTC
>TRBJ1-1|TRBV6-1|NA|NA|14
CASSEAPSNTEAFF
TGTGCCAGCAGTGAAGCTCCCAGTAACACTGAAGCTTTCTTT
>TRBJ2-1|TRBV4-3|TRBD2|NA|16
CASSQYGSGGYNEQFF
TGCGCCAGCAGCCAATACGGTAGCGGGGGATACAATGAGCAGTTCTTC
>TRBJ1-3|TRBV5-1|NA|few|14
CASSLDGTGNTIYF
TGCGCCAGCAGCTTGGATGGAACGGGAAACACCATATATTTT
>TRBJ2-7|TRBV7-2|NA|NA|13
CASSQIPSYEQYF
TGTGCCAGCAGCCAAATTCCTTCCTACGAGCAGTACTTC
>TRBJ2-3|TRBV7-2|NA|many|12
CASRPASATQYF
TGTGCCAGCAGGCCTGCTAGCGCTACGCAGTATTTT
>TRBJ2-1|TRBV7-9|TRBD2|NA|13
CASSVASGGRRFF
TGTGCCAGCAGCGTGGCTAGCGGGGGGCGTAGGTTCTTC
>TRBJ2-5|TRBV20-1|TRBD2|NA|17
CSARFGTSGRLQETQYF
TGCAGTGCTAGATTCGGGACTAGCGGACGTCTACAAGAGACCCAGTACTTC
>TRBJ2-2|TRBV6-1|TRBD1|NA|17
CASSEAVGARGQGELFF
TGTGCCAGCAGTGAAGCAGTGGGGGCCAGGGGGCAGGGGGAGCTGTTTTTT
>TRBJ2-1|TRBV27|NA|few|17
CASRGVFLGVTYNEQFF
TGTGCCAGCCGAGGCGTGTTCCTAGGGGTGACCTACAATGAGCAGTTCTTC
>TRBJ2-2|TRBV11-2|NA|many|14
CASRAASNTGELFF
TGTGCCAGCCGAGCGGCATCGAACACCGGGGAGCTGTTTTTT
>TRBJ2-2|TRBV2|NA|few|14
CASRGDTDTGELFF
TGTGCCAGCAGGGGGGACACTGACACCGGGGAGCTGTTTTTT
>TRBJ2-2|TRBV10-3|TRBD2|few|13
CAISSGSSGELFF
TGTGCCATCTCCAGCGGGAGTTCCGGGGAGCTGTTTTTT
>TRBJ2-3|TRBV20-1|NA|NA|14
CSASPPKGADTQYF
TGCAGTGCTAGCCCGCCCAAGGGGGCAGATACGCAGTATTTT
>TRBJ2-1|TRBV29-1|TRBD1|many|15
CSVESRTGSTGEQFF
TGCAGCGTGGAATCTCGGACAGGTTCAACGGGTGAGCAGTTCTTC
>TRBJ1-4|TRBV7-2|NA|NA|20
CASSLPYYSRDRRRDEKLFF
TGTGCCAGCAGCTTACCTTATTACTCCCGAGACAGGCGGCGGGATGAAAAACTGTTTTTT
>TRBJ1-5|TRBV6-2/TRBV6-3|NA|NA|14
CASSRQGSNQPQHF
TGTGCCAGCAGTCGGCAGGGAAGCAATCAGCCCCAGCATTTT
>TRBJ1-1|TRBV10-3|NA|NA|12
CAIKDRNTEAFF
TGTGCCATCAAGGACAGGAACACTGAAGCTTTCTTT
>TRBJ2-7|TRBV5-1|NA|NA|15
CASSLVLGNSYEQYF
TGCGCCAGCAGCTTGGTACTGGGGAACTCCTACGAGCAGTACTTC
>TRBJ2-7|TRBV5-5|NA|NA|14
CASSLVAVSYEQYF
TGTGCCAGCAGCTTGGTAGCGGTTTCCTACGAGCAGTACTTC
>TRBJ2-2|TRBV6-2/TRBV6-3|NA|many|14
CASRNPPNTGELFF
TGTGCCAGCAGGAATCCCCCGAACACCGGGGAGCTGTTTTTT
>TRBJ2-2|TRBV6-2/TRBV6-3|TRBD2|few|16
CASSYRLAANTGELFF
TGTGCCAGCAGTTATAGACTAGCGGCAAACACCGGGGAGCTGTTTTTT
>TRBJ1-1|TRBV7-3|NA|NA|13
CASSSQGSTEAFF
TGTGCCAGCAGCTCCCAGGGTAGCACTGAAGCTTTCTTT
>TRBJ2-1|TRBV6-6|NA|NA|13
CASRGPGSNEQCF
TGTGCCAGCAGGGGCCCAGGGTCTAATGAGCAGTGCTTC
>TRBJ2-1|TRBV27|NA|NA|14
CASTSAGLSNEQFF
TGTGCCAGCACCTCCGCAGGTCTGAGCAATGAGCAGTTCTTC
>TRBJ2-1|TRBV27|NA|few|16
CASSRAVPLAANEQFF
TGTGCCAGCAGTCGAGCTGTACCGTTGGCGGCCAATGAGCAGTTCTTC
>TRBJ2-2|TRBV5-1|NA|many|14
CASSLDRGTGELFF
TGCGCCAGCAGCTTGGATCGCGGGACCGGGGAGCTGTTTTTT